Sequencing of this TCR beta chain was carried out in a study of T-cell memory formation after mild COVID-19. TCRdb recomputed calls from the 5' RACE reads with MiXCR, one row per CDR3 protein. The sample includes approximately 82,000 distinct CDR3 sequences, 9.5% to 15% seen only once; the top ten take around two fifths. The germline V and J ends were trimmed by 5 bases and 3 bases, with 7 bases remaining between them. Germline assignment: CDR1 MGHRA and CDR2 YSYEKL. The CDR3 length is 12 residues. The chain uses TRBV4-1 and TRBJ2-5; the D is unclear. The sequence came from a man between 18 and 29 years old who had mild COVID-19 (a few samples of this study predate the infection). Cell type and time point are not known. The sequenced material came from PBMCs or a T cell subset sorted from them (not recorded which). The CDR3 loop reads CASSSGEETQYF. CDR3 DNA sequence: TGCGCCAGCAGCTCTGGGGAAGAGACCCAGTACTTC.